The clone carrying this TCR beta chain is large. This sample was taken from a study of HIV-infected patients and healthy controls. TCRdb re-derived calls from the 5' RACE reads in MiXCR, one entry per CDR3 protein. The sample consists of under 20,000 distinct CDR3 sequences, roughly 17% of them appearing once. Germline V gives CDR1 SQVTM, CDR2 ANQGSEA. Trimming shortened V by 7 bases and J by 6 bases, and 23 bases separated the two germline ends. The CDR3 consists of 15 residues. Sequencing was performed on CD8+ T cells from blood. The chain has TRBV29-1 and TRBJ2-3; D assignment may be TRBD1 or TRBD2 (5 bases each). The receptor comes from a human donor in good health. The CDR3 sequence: CSAPPPGATTDTQYF. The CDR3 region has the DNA TGCAGCGCGCCACCCCCCGGGGCCACTACGGATACGCAGTATTTT.